A selection of T cell receptor beta chains follows, all from one sample in a study of blood T cell repertoires in COVID-19. This table comes from immunoSEQ multiplex PCR, and its TCRdb copy is limited to in-frame clones, with some not included. Of about 240,000 clones listed, 86% were seen once; the top ten hold about 12%. Source material: peripheral blood. The receptors stem from an elderly man with acute or convalescent COVID-19. Both conserved end residues are part of each CDR3. A D gene is named only where the DNA matches it firmly. Only part of the rows carry a size: once, few, many, or a class if the clone is expanded.

clone size: few
D gene: TRBD1
J gene: TRBJ1-1
V gene: TRBV6-5
CDR3 protein: CASTDRVAPNTEAFF
CDR3 DNA: TGTGCCAGCACAGACAGGGTTGCCCCGAACACTGAAGCTTTCTTT

clone size: .
D gene: TRBD2
J gene: TRBJ2-3
V gene: TRBV19
CDR3 protein: CASQTSGGTRTDTQYF
CDR3 DNA: TGTGCCTCACAGACTAGCGGGGGGACTAGGACAGATACGCAGTATTTT

clone size: .
D gene: .
J gene: TRBJ2-3
V gene: TRBV18
CDR3 protein: CASSPGAASTDTQYF
CDR3 DNA: TGTGCCAGCTCACCAGGAGCGGCTAGCACAGATACGCAGTATTTT

clone size: .
D gene: TRBD1
J gene: TRBJ2-7
V gene: TRBV9
CDR3 protein: CASSPRQGTYEQYF
CDR3 DNA: TGTGCCAGCAGCCCTAGACAGGGAACCTACGAGCAGTACTTC

clone size: .
D gene: .
J gene: TRBJ1-2
V gene: TRBV28
CDR3 protein: CASNPRGGLRFVGYTF
CDR3 DNA: TGTGCCAGCAACCCCCGGGGGGGTCTAAGGTTCGTTGGCTACACCTTC

clone size: .
D gene: TRBD1
J gene: TRBJ2-3
V gene: TRBV4-3
CDR3 protein: CASSQDTGGADTQYF
CDR3 DNA: TGCGCCAGCAGCCAAGATACAGGGGGCGCAGATACGCAGTATTTT

clone size: .
D gene: TRBD1
J gene: TRBJ2-7
V gene: TRBV5-1
CDR3 protein: CASSSIGGGTGSYEQYF
CDR3 DNA: TGCGCCAGCAGCTCGATCGGGGGCGGGACAGGGTCCTACGAGCAGTACTTC

clone size: .
D gene: .
J gene: TRBJ1-1
V gene: TRBV5-1
CDR3 protein: CASSLAFDTEAFF
CDR3 DNA: TGCGCCAGCAGCTTGGCCTTTGACACTGAAGCTTTCTTT

clone size: few
D gene: TRBD1
J gene: TRBJ1-6
V gene: TRBV5-5
CDR3 protein: CASSFGTGSLSPLHF
CDR3 DNA: TGTGCCAGCAGCTTCGGGACAGGTTCTCTTTCACCCCTCCACTTT

clone size: .
D gene: .
J gene: TRBJ1-2
V gene: TRBV2
CDR3 protein: CASSRGVDYGYTF
CDR3 DNA: TGTGCCAGCAGCCGGGGGGTGGACTATGGCTACACCTTC

clone size: .
D gene: .
J gene: TRBJ2-1
V gene: TRBV6-2/TRBV6-3
CDR3 protein: CASSGLGGPTYNEQFF
CDR3 DNA: TGTGCCAGCAGTGGGCTCGGGGGACCTACCTACAATGAGCAGTTCTTC

clone size: .
D gene: TRBD1
J gene: TRBJ1-1
V gene: TRBV6-5
CDR3 protein: CASSRGTDAEAFF
CDR3 DNA: TGTGCCAGCAGCAGGGGGACCGACGCTGAAGCTTTCTTT

clone size: .
D gene: TRBD2
J gene: TRBJ2-7
V gene: TRBV6-2/TRBV6-3
CDR3 protein: CASSYSTSGSSEQYF
CDR3 DNA: TGTGCCAGCAGTTATTCGACTAGCGGGAGCTCCGAGCAGTACTTC

clone size: .
D gene: TRBD1
J gene: TRBJ2-7
V gene: TRBV5-8
CDR3 protein: CASSLGQGGQYF
CDR3 DNA: TGTGCCAGCAGCTTGGGACAGGGGGGGCAGTACTTC

clone size: .
D gene: .
J gene: TRBJ1-1
V gene: TRBV5-4
CDR3 protein: CASSLPPGEGTEAFF
CDR3 DNA: TGTGCCAGCAGCTTGCCCCCCGGGGAGGGCACTGAAGCTTTCTTT

clone size: .
D gene: TRBD2
J gene: TRBJ2-4
V gene: TRBV3-1/TRBV3-2
CDR3 protein: CASSRTSERNIQYF
CDR3 DNA: TGTGCCAGCAGTCGGACTAGCGAAAGAAACATTCAGTACTTC

clone size: .
D gene: TRBD1
J gene: TRBJ1-5
V gene: TRBV7-9
CDR3 protein: CASSSYRDSGQPQHF
CDR3 DNA: TGTGCCAGCAGCTCCTACCGGGACAGCGGGCAGCCCCAGCATTTT

clone size: .
D gene: TRBD2
J gene: TRBJ2-5
V gene: TRBV7-2
CDR3 protein: CASSLGLAGVETQYF
CDR3 DNA: TGTGCCAGCAGCTTAGGGCTAGCGGGGGTAGAGACCCAGTACTTC